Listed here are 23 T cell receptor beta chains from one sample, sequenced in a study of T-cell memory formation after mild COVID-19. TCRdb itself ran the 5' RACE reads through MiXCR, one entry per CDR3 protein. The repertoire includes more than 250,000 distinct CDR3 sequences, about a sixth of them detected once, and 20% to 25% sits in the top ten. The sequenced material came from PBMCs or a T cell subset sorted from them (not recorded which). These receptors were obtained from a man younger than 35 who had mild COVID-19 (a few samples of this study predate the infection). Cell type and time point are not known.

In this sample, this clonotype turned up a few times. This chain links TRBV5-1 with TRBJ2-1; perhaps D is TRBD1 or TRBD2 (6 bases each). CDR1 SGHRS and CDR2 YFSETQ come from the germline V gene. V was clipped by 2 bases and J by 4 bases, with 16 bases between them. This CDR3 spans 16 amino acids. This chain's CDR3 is CASSFLMTGGYNEQFF. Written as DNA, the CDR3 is TGCGCCAGCAGCTTCCTCATGACAGGAGGGTACAATGAGCAGTTCTTC.

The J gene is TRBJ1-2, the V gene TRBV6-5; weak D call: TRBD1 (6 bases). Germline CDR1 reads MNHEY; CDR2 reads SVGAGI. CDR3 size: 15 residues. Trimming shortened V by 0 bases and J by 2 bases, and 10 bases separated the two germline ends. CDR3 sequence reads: CASSYSQGLNYGYTF. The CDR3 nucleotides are TGTGCCAGCAGTTACTCGCAGGGGTTAAACTATGGCTACACCTTC.

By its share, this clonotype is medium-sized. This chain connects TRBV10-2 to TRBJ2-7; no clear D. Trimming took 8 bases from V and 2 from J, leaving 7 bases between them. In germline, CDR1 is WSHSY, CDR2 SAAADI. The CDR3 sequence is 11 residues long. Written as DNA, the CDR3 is TGCGCCAGCGGGTCCCCCTACGAGCAGTACTTC. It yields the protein CASGSPYEQYF.

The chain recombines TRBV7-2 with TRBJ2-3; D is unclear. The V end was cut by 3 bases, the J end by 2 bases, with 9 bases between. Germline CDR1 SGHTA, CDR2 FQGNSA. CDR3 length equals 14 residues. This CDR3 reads CASSLGVYTDTQYF. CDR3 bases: TGTGCCAGCAGCTTGGGCGTTTACACAGATACGCAGTATTTT. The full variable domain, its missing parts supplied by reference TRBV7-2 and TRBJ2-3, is GAGVSQSPSNKVTEKGKDVELRCDPISGHTALYWYRQSLGQGLEFLIYFQGNSAPDKSGLPSDRFSAERTGGSVSTLTIQRTQQEDSAVYLCASSLGVYTDTQYFGPGTRLTVL.

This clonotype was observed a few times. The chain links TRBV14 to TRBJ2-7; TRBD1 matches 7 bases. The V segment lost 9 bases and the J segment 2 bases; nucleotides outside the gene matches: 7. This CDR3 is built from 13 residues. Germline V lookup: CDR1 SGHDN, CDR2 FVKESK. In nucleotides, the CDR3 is TGTGCCAGTGGGGACAGTCTTACCTACGAGCAGTACTTC. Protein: CASGDSLTYEQYF.

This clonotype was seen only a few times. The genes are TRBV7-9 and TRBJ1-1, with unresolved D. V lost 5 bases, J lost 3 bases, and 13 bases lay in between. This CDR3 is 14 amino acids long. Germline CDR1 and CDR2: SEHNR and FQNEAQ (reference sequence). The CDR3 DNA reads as TGTGCCAGCAGCCTCACAGCCGGGGACACTGAAGCTTTCTTT. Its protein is CASSLTAGDTEAFF.

The CDR3 DNA reads TGTGCCAGCAGCCAATTGGACAGGGGAGAAGAGACCCAGTACTTC. Translated, it gives CASSQLDRGEETQYF. V and J are TRBV4-2 and TRBJ2-5, with TRBD1 matching over 9 bases. CDR1 LGHNA and CDR2 YNFKEQ come from the germline V gene. J gave up 3 bases and V 2 bases, and 4 bases lay outside the gene matches. This CDR3 spans 15 amino acids.

The CDR3 sequence is CASSRETGLYEQYF. DNA for the CDR3: TGCGCCAGCAGCCGAGAGACAGGTCTCTACGAGCAGTACTTC. The rearrangement uses TRBV4-3 and TRBJ2-7, with a tentative D call TRBD1 (6 bases). The germline V and J ends were trimmed by 4 bases and 3 bases, with 13 bases remaining between them. Germline lookup yields CDR1 LGHNA and CDR2 YSLEER. The CDR3 length is 14 residues.

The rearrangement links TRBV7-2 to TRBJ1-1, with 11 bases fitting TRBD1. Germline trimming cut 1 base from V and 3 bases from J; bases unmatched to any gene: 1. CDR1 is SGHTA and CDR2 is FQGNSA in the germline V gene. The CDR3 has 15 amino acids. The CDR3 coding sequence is TGTGCCAGCAGCTTAGGGACAGGGGGCCACACTGAAGCTTTCTTT. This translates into CASSLGTGGHTEAFF. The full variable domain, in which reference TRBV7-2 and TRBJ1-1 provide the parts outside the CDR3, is GAGVSQSPSNKVTEKGKDVELRCDPISGHTALYWYRQSLGQGLEFLIYFQGNSAPDKSGLPSDRFSAERTGGSVSTLTIQRTQQEDSAVYLCASSLGTGGHTEAFFGQGTRLTVV.

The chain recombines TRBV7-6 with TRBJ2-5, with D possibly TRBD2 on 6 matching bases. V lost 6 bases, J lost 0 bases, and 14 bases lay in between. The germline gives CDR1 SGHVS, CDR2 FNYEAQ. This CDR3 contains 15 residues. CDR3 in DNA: TGTGCCAGCAGTTACCTCGCGGGGTACCAAGAGACCCAGTACTTC. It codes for CASSYLAGYQETQYF. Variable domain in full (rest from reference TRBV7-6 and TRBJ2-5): GAGVSQSPRYKVTKRGQDVALRCDPISGHVSLYWYRQALGQGPEFLTYFNYEAQQDKSGLPNDRFSAERPEGSISTLTIQRTEQRDSAMYRCASSYLAGYQETQYFGPGTRLLVL.

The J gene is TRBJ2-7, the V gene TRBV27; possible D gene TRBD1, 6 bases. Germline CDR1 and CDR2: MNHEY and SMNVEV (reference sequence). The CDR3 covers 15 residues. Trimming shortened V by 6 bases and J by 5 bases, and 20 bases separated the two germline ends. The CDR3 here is CASRRQGLGVNEQYF. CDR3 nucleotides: TGTGCCAGCAGGCGTCAGGGGTTGGGGGTTAACGAGCAGTACTTC.

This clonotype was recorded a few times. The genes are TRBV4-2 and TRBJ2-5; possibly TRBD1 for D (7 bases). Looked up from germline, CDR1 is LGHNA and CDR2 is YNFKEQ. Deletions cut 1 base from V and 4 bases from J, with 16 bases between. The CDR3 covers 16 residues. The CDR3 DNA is TGTGCCAGCAGCCAAGGGGTCAGGGGGGATGGAGAGACCCAGTACTTC. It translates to CASSQGVRGDGETQYF.

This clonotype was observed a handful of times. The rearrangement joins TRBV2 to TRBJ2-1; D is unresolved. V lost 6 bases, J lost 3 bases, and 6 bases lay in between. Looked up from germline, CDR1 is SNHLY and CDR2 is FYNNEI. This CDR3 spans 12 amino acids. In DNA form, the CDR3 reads TGTGCCAGCAGCGGCGACTACAATGAGCAGTTCTTC. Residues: CASSGDYNEQFF.

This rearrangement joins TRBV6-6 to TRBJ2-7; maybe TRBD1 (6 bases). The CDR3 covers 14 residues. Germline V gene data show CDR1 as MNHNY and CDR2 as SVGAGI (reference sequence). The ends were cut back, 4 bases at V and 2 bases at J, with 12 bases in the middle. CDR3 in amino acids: CASSSTTGTYEQYF. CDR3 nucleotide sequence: TGTGCCAGCAGTTCGACCACAGGGACCTACGAGCAGTACTTC.

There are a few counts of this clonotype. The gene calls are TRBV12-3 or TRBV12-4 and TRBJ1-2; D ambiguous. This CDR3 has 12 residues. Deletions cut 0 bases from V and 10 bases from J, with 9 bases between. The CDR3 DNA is TGTGCCAGCAGTTTAGCGGATGGGGACTACACCTTC. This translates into CASSLADGDYTF.

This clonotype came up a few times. In nucleotides, the CDR3 is TGTGCCAGCAGCTTGGCCCCAGGGGTTTGGACTGAAGCTTTCTTT. This gives the protein CASSLAPGVWTEAFF. V usage is TRBV5-6 and J usage is TRBJ1-1; D is possibly TRBD1 (6 bases). The V end was cut by 0 bases, the J end by 5 bases, with 14 bases between. Looked up from germline, CDR1 is SGHDT and CDR2 is YYEEEE. The CDR3 loop spans 15 amino acids.

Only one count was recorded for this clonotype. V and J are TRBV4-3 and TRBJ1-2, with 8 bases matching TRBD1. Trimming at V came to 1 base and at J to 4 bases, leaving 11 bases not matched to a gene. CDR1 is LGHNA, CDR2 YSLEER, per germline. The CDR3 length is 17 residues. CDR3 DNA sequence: TGCGCCAGCAGCCAAGTACTGACGGACAGGGCGTTCTATGGCTACACCTTC. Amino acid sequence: CASSQVLTDRAFYGYTF.

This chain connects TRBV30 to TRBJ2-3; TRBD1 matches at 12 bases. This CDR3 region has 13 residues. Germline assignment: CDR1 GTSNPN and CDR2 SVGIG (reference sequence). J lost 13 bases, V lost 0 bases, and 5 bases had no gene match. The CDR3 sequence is CAWSVRDRGREYF. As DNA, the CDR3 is TGTGCCTGGAGTGTAAGGGACAGGGGGCGCGAGTATTTT.

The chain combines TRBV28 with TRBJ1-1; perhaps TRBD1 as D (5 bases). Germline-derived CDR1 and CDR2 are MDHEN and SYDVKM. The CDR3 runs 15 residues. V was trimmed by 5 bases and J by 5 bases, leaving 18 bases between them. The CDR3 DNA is TGTGCCAGCAGTAACCCGCTGGGGGAGTTGACTGAAGCTTTCTTT. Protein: CASSNPLGELTEAFF.

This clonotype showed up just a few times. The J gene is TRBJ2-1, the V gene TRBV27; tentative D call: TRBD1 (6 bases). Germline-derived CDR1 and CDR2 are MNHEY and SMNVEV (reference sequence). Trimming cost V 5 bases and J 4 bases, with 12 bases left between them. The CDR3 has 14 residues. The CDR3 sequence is CASSPIGQYNEQFF. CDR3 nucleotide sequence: TGTGCCAGCAGTCCGATCGGACAGTACAATGAGCAGTTCTTC.

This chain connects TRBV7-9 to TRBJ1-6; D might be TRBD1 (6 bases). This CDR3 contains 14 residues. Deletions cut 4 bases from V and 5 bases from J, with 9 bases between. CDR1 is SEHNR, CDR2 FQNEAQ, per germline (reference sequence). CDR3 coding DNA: TGTGCCAGCAGCTCGGACAGAAATAATTCACCCCTCCACTTT. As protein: CASSSDRNNSPLHF.

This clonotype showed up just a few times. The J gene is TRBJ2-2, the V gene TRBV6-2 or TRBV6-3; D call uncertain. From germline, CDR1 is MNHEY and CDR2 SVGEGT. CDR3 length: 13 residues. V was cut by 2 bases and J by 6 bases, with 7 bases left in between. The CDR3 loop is CASSYPAAGELFF. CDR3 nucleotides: TGTGCCAGCAGTTACCCGGCCGCCGGGGAGCTGTTTTTT.

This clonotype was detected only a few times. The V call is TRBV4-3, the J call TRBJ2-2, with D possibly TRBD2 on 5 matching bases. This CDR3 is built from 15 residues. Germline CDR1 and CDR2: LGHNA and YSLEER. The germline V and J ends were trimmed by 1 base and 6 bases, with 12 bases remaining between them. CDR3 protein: CASSQATGVSGELFF. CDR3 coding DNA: TGCGCCAGCAGCCAAGCCACCGGGGTTTCCGGGGAGCTGTTTTTT.